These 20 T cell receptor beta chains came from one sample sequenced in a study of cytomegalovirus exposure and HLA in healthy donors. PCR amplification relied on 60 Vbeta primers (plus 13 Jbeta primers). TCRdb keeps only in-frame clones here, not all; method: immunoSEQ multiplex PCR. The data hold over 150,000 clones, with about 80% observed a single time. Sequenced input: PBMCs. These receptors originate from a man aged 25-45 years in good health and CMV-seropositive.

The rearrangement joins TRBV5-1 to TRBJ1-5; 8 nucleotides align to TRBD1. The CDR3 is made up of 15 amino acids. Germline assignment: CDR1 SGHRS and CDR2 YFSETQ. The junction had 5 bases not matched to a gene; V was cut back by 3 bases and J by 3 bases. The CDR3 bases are TGCGCCAGCAGCTCTGGACAGGGACTCAATCAGCCCCAGCATTTT. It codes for CASSSGQGLNQPQHF.

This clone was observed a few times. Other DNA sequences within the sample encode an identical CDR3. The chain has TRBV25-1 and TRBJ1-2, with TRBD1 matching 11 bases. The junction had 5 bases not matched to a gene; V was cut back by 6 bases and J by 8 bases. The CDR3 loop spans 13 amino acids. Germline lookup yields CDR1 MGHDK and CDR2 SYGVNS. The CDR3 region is CASSKGQGGGYTF. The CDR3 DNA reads TGTGCCAGCAGCAAGGGACAGGGGGGCGGCTACACCTTC.

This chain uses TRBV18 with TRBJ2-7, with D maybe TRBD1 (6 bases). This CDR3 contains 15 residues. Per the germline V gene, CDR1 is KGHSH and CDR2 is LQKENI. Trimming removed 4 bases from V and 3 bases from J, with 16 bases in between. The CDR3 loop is CASSLSRDTVYEQYF. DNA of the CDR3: TGTGCCAGCTCACTTTCCCGGGACACAGTCTACGAGCAGTACTTC.

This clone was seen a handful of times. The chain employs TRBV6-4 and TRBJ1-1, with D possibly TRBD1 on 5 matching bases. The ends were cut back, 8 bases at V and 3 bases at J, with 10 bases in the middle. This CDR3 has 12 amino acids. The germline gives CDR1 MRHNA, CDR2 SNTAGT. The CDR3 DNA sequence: TGTGCCAGCCCGAAAGGGGACACTGAAGCTTTCTTT. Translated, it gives CASPKGDTEAFF.

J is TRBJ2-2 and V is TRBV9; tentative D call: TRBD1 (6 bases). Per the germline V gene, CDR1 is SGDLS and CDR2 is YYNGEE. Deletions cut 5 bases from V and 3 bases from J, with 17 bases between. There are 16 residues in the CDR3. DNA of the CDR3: TGTGCCAGCAGGAGTGGGGGCGCAGGTTACACCGGGGAGCTGTTTTTT. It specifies CASRSGGAGYTGELFF. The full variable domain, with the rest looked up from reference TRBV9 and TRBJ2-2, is DSGVTQTPKHLITATGQRVTLRCSPRSGDLSVYWYQQSLDQGLQFLIQYYNGEERAKGNILERFSAQQFPDLHSELNLSSLELGDSALYFCASRSGGAGYTGELFFGEGSRLTVL.

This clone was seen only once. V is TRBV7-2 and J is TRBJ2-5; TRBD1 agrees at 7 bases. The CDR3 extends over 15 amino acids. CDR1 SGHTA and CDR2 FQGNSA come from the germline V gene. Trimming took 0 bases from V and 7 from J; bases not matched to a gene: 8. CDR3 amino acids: CASSLASLPGGTQYF. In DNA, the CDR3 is TGTGCCAGCAGCTTAGCATCTCTCCCAGGGGGGACCCAGTACTTC.

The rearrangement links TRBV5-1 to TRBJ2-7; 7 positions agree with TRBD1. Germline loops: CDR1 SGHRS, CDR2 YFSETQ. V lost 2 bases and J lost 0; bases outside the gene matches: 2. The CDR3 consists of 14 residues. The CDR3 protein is CASSLRDSSYEQYF. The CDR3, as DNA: TGCGCCAGCAGCTTAAGGGACAGCTCCTACGAGCAGTACTTC.

CDR3 region: CASSLGDSSNQPQHF. The CDR3 region has the DNA TGTGCCAGCAGCCTAGGGGACAGTAGCAATCAGCCCCAGCATTTT. The chain combines TRBV7-6 with TRBJ1-5; 7 nucleotides match TRBD1. The germline gives CDR1 SGHVS, CDR2 FNYEAQ. The CDR3 has 15 residues. The V and J ends lost 5 bases and 0 bases, in that order; junction bases with no gene match: 4.

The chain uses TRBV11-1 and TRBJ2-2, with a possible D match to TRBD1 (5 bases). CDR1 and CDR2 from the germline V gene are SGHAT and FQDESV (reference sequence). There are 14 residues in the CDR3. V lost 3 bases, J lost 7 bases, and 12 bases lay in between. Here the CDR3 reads CASSFRQYIGELFF. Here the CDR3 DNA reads TGTGCCAGCAGCTTCCGACAGTACATCGGGGAGCTGTTTTTT. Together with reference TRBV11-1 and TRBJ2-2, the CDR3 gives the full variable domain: EAEVAQSPRYKITEKSQAVAFWCDPISGHATLYWYRQILGQGPELLVQFQDESVVDDSQLPKDRFSAERLKGVDSTLKIQPAELGDSAMYLCASSFRQYIGELFFGEGSRLTVL.

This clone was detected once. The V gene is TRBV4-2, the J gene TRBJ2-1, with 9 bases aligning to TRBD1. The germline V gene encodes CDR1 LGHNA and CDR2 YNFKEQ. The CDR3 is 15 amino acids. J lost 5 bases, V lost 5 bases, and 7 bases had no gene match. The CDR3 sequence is CASSYYRGQDNEQFF. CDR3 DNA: TGTGCCAGCAGCTACTACAGGGGGCAAGACAATGAGCAGTTCTTC.

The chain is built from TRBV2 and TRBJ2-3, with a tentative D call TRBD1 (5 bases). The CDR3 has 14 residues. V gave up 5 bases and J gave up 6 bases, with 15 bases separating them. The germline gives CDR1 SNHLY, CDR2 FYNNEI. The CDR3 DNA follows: TGTGCCAGCAGTCTGGGGCAGGCCACCGATACGCAGTATTTT. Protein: CASSLGQATDTQYF. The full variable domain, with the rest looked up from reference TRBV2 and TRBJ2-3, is EPEVTQTPSHQVTQMGQEVILRCVPISNHLYFYWYRQILGQKVEFLVSFYNNEISEKSEIFDDQFSVERPDGSNFTLKIRSTKLEDSAMYFCASSLGQATDTQYFGPGTRLTVL.

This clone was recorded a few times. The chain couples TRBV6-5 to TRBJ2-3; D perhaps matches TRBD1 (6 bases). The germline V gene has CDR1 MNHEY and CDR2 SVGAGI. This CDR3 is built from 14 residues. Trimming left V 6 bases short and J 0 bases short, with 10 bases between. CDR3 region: CASSRTVSTDTQYF. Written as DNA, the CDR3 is TGTGCCAGCAGCCGGACAGTTAGCACAGATACGCAGTATTTT.

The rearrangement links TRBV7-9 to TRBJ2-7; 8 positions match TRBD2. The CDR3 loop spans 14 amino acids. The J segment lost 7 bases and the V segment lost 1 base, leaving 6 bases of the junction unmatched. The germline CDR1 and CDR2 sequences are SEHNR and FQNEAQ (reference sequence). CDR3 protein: CASSLESGSSEQYF. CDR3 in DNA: TGTGCCAGCAGCTTAGAAAGCGGGAGTTCTGAGCAGTACTTC.

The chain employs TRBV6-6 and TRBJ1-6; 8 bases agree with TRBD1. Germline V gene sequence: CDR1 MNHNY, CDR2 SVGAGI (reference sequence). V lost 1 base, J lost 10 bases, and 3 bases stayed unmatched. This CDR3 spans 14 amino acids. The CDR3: CASSYLDRVSPLHF. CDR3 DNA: TGTGCCAGCAGTTACTTGGACAGGGTCTCACCCCTCCACTTT.

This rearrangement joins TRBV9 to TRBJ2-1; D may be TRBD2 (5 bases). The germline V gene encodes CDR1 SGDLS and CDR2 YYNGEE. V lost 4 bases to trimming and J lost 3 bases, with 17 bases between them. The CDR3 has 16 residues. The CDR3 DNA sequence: TGTGCCAGCAGCCCCTCGGGGATATCGGGCTACAATGAGCAGTTCTTC. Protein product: CASSPSGISGYNEQFF.

The CDR3 DNA follows: TGTGCCAGCAGCGGACAGTATAGCACCGGGGAGCTGTTTTTT. This codes for CASSGQYSTGELFF. This rearrangement joins TRBV6-6 to TRBJ2-2; the D gene is possibly TRBD1 (6 bases). The V and J ends lost 6 bases and 4 bases respectively, with 12 bases between them. CDR1 and CDR2 from the germline V gene are MNHNY and SVGAGI (reference sequence). This CDR3 spans 14 amino acids.

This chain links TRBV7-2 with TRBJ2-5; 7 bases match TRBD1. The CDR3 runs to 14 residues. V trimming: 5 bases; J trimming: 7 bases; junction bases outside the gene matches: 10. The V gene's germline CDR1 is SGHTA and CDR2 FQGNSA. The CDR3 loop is CASSPGQALGTQYF. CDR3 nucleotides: TGTGCCAGCAGCCCCGGACAGGCCCTAGGGACCCAGTACTTC. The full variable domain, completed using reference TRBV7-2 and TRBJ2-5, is GAGVSQSPSNKVTEKGKDVELRCDPISGHTALYWYRQSLGQGLEFLIYFQGNSAPDKSGLPSDRFSAERTGGSVSTLTIQRTQQEDSAVYLCASSPGQALGTQYFGPGTRLLVL.

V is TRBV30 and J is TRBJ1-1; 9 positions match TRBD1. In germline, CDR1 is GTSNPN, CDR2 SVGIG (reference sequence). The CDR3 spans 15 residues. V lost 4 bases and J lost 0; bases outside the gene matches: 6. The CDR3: CAWNAGTGMNTEAFF. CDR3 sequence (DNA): TGTGCCTGGAACGCCGGGACAGGGATGAACACTGAAGCTTTCTTT.

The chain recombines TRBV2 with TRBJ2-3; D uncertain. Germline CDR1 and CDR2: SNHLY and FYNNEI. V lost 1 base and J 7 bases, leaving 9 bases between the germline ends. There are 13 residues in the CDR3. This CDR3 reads CASSEVPRYTQYF. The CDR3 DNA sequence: TGTGCCAGCAGTGAAGTTCCGCGGTATACGCAGTATTTT.

This CDR3 is CASSGGRRSSGNTIYF. The CDR3, as DNA: TGTGCCAGCAGCGGAGGGAGGAGGAGCTCTGGAAACACCATATATTTT. This chain joins TRBV13 and TRBJ1-3, with D hard to call. Trimming pared 5 bases from V and 0 bases from J, leaving 14 bases between. The CDR3 has 16 residues. Looked up from germline, CDR1 is PRHDT and CDR2 is FYEKMQ (reference sequence). The whole variable domain, filled in from reference TRBV13 and TRBJ1-3, reads AAGVIQSPRHLIKEKRETATLKCYPIPRHDTVYWYQQGPGQDPQFLISFYEKMQSDKGSIPDRFSAQQFSDYHSELNMSSLELGDSALYFCASSGGRRSSGNTIYFGEGSWLTVV.